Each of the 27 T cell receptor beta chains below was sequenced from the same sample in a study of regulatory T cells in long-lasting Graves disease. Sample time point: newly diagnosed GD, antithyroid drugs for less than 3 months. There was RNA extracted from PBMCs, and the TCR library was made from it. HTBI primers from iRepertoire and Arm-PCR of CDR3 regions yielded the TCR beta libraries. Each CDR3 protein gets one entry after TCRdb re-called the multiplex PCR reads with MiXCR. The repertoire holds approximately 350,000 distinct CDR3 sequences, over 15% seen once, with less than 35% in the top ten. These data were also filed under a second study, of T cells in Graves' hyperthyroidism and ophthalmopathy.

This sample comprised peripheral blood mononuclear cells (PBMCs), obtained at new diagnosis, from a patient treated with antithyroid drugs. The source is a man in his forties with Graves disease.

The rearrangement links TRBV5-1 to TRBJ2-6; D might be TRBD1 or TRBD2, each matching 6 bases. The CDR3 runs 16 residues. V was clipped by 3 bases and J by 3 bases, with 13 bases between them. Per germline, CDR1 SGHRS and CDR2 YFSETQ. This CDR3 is CASSSIGGVGANVLTF. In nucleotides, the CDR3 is TGCGCCAGCAGCTCGATCGGGGGCGTTGGGGCCAACGTCCTGACTTTC. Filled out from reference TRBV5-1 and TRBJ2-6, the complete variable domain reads KAGVTQTPRYLIKTRGQQVTLSCSPISGHRSVSWYQQTPGQGLQFLFEYFSETQRNKGNFPGRFSGRQFSNSRSEMNVSTLELGDSALYLCASSSIGGVGANVLTFGAGSRLTVL.

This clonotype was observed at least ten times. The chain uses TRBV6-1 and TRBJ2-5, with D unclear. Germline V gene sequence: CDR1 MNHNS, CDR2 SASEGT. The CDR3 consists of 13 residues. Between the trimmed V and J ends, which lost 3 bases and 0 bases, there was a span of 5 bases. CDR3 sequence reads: CASSDFHQETQYF. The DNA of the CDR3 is TGTGCCAGCAGTGACTTTCACCAAGAGACCCAGTACTTC.

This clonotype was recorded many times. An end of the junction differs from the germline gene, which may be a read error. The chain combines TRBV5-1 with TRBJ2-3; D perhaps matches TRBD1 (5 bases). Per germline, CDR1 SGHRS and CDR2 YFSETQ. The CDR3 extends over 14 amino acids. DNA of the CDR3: TGTGCCAGCAGCTTGGGCAGGGCCGCAGATACGCAGTATTTT. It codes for CASSLGRAADTQYF. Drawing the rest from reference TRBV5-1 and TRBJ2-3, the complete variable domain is KAGVTQTPRYLIKTRGQQVTLSCSPISGHRSVSWYQQTPGQGLQFLFEYFSETQRNKGNFPGRFSGRQFSNSRSEMNVSTLELGDSALYLCASSLGRAADTQYFGPGTRLTVL.

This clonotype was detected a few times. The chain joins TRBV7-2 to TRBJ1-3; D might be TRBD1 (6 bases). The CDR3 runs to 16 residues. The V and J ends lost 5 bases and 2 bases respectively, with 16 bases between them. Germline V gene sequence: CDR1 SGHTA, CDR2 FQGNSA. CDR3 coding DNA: TGTGCCAGCAGCGCCCAATCCCACAGGGCTGGAAACACCATATATTTT. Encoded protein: CASSAQSHRAGNTIYF.

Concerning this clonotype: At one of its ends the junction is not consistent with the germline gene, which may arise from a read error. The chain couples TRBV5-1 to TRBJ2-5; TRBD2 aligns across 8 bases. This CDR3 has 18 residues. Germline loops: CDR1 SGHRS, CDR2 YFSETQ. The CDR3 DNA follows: TGTGCCAGCAGTGAACCTGGTGTGAGCGGGAGCTTTCGAGAGACCCAGTACTTC. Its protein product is CASSEPGVSGSFRETQYF. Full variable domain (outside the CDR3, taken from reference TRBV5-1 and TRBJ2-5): KAGVTQTPRYLIKTRGQQVTLSCSPISGHRSVSWYQQTPGQGLQFLFEYFSETQRNKGNFPGRFSGRQFSNSRSEMNVSTLELGDSALYLCASSEPGVSGSFRETQYFGPGTRLLVL.

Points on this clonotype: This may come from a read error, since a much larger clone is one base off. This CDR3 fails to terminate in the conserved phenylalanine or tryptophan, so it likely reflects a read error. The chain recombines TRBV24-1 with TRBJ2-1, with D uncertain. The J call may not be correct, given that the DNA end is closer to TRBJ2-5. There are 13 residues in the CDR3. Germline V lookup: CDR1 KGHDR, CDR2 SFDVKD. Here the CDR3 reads CATASPWQETQYL. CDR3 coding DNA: TGTGCCACCGCCTCCCCGTGGCAAGAGACCCAGTACCTC.

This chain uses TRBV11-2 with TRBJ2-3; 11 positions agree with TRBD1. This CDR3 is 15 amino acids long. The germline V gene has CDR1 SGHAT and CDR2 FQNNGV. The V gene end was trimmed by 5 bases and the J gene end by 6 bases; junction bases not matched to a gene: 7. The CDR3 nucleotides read TGTGCCAGCAGCCCGGGACAGGGGGGGATGGATACGCAGTATTTT. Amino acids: CASSPGQGGMDTQYF. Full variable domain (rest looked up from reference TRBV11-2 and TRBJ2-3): EAGVAQSPRYKIIEKRQSVAFWCNPISGHATLYWYQQILGQGPKLLIQFQNNGVVDDSQLPKDRFSAERLKGVDSTLKIQPAKLEDSAVYLCASSPGQGGMDTQYFGPGTRLTVL.

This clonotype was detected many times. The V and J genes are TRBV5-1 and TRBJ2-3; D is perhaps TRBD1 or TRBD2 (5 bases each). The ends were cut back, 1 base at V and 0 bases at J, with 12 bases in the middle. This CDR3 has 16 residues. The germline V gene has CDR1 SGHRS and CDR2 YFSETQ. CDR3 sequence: CASSLRDAPSTDTQYF. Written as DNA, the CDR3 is TGCGCCAGCAGCTTGCGGGACGCCCCTAGCACAGATACGCAGTATTTT. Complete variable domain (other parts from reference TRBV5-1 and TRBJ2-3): KAGVTQTPRYLIKTRGQQVTLSCSPISGHRSVSWYQQTPGQGLQFLFEYFSETQRNKGNFPGRFSGRQFSNSRSEMNVSTLELGDSALYLCASSLRDAPSTDTQYFGPGTRLTVL.

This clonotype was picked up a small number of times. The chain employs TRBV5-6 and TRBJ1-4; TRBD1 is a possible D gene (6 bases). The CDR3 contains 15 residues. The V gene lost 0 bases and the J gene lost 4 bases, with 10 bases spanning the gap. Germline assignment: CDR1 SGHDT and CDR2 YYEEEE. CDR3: CASSLVTGLNEKLFF. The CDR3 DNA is TGTGCCAGCAGCTTGGTGACAGGCCTTAATGAAAAACTGTTTTTT.

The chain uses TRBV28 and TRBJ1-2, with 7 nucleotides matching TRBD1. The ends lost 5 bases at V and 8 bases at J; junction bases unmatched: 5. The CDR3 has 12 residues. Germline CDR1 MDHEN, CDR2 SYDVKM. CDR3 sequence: CASSSRGKGYTF. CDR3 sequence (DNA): TGTGCCAGCAGTAGCAGGGGGAAAGGCTACACCTTC.

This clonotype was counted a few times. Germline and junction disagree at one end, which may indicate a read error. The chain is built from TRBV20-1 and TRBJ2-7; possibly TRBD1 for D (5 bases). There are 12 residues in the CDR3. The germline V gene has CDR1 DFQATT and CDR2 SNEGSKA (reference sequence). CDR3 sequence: CSAPDSPYAQYF. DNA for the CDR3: TGCAGTGCTCCAGACAGTCCCTACGCGCAGTACTTC.

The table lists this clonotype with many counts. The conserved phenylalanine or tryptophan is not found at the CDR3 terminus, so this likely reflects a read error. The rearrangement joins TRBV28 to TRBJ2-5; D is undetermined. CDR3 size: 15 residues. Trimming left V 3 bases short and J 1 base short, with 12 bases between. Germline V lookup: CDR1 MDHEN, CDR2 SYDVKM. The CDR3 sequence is CASSFSSVIQETQYS. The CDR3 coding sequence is TGTGCCAGCAGTTTCTCATCAGTGATCCAAGAGACCCAGTACTCC.

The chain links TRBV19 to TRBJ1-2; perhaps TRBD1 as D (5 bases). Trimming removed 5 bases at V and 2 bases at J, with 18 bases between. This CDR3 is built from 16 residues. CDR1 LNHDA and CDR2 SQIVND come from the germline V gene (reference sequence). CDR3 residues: CASSLEAGTANYGYTF. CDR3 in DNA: TGTGCCAGTAGTCTGGAGGCCGGGACCGCCAACTATGGCTACACCTTC.

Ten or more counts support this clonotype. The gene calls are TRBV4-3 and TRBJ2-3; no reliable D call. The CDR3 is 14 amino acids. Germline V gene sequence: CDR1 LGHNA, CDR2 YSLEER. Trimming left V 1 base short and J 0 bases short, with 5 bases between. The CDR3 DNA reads TGCGCCAGCAGCCAAGCAGATAGCACAGATACGCAGTATTTT. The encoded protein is CASSQADSTDTQYF.

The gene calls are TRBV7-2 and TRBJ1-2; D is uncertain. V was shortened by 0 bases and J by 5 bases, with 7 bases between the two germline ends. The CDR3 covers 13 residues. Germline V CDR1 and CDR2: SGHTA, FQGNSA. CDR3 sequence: CASSLATGYGYTF. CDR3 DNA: TGTGCCAGCAGCTTAGCAACGGGTTATGGCTACACCTTC.

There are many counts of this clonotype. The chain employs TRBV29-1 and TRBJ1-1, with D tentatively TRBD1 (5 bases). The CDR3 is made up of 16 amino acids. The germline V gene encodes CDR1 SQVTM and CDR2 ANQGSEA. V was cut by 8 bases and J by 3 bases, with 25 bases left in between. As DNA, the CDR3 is TGCAGCCCCTCCGGCCGGGGACCAAAGGAGGACACTGAAGCTTTCTTT. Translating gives CSPSGRGPKEDTEAFF.

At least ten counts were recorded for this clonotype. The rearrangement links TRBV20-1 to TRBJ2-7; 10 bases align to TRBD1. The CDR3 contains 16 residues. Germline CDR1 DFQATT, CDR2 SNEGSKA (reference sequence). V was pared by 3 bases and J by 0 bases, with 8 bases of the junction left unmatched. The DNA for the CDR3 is TGCAGTGCTAGCACCCCTGGACAGGGGGGCTCCTACGAGCAGTACTTC. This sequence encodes CSASTPGQGGSYEQYF.

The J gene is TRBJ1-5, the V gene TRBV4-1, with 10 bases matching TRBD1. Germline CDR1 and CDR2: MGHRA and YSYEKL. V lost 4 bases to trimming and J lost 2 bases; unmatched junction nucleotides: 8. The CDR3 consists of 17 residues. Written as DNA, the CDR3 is TGCGCCAGCAGCCGGACAGGGGGAATAGTCGGCAATCAGCCCCAGCATTTT. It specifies CASSRTGGIVGNQPQHF.

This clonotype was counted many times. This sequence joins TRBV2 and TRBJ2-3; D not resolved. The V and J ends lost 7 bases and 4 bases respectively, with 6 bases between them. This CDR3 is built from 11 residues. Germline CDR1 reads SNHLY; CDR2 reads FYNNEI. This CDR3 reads CASMIADTQYF. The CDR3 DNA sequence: TGTGCCAGCATGATCGCAGATACGCAGTATTTT.

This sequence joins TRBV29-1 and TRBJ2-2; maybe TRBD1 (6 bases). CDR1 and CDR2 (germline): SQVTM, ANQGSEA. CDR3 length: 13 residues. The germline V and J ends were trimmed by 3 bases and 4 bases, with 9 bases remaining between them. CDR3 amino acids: CSVDSQGTGELFF. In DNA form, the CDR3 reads TGCAGCGTTGATTCACAGGGCACCGGGGAGCTGTTTTTT.

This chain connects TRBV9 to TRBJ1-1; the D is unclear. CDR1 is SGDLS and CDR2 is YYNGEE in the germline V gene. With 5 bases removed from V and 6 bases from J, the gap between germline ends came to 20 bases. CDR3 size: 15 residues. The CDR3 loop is CASRGSSGGFAEAFF. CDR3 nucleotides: TGTGCCAGCAGGGGATCCAGCGGAGGGTTCGCTGAAGCTTTCTTT.

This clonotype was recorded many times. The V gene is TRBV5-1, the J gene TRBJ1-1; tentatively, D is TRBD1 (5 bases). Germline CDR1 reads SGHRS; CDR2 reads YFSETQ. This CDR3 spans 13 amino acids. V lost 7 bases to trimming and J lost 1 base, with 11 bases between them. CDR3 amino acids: CASRGEPNTEAFF. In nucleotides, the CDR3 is TGCGCCAGCCGAGGGGAGCCGAACACTGAAGCTTTCTTT.

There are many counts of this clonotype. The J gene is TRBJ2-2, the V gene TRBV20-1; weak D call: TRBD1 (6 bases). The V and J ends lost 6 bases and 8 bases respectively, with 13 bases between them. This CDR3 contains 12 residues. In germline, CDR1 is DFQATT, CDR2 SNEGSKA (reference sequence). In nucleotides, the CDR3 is TGCAGTGCGACAGGAAACCCAGGGGAGCTGTTTTTT. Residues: CSATGNPGELFF.

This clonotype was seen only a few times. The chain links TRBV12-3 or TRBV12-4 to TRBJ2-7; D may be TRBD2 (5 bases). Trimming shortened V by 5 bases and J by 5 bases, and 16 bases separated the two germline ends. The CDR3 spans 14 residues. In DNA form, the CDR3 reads TGTGCCAGCAGTCAGAGGGCTCAAGCGCACGAGCAGTACTTC. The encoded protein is CASSQRAQAHEQYF.

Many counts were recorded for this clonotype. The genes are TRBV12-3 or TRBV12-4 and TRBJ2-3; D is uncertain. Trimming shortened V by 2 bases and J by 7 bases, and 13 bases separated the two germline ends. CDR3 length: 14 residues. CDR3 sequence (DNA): TGTGCCAGCAGTTTAAGTTTAGGGTCAAATACGCAGTATTTT. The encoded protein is CASSLSLGSNTQYF.

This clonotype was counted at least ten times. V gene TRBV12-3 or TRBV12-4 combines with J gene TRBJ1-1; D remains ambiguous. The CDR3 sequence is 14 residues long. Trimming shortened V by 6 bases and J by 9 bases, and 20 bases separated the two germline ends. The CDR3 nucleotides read TGTGCCAGCAGACTGGGCGCGACCCAACTTAAAGCTTTCTTT. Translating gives CASRLGATQLKAFF.

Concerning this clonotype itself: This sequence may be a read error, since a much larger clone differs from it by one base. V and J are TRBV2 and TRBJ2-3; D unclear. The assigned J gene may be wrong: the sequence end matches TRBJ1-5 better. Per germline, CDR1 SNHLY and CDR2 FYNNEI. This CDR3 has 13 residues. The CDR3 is CASIRETTDTQHF. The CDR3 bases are TGTGCCAGCATCCGAGAAACCACAGATACGCAGCATTTT.